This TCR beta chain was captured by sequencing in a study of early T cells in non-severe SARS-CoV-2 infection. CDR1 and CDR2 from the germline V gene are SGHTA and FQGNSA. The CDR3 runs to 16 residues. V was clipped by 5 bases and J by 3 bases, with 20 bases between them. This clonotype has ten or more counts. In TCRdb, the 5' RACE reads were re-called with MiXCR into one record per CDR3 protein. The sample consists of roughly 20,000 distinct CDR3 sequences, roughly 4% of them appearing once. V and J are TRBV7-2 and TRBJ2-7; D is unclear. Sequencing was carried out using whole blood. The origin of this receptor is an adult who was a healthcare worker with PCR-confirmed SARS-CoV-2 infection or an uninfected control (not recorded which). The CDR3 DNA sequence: TGTGCCAGCAGCACTGAAAGGTTTCTTTCCGACTACGAGCAGTACTTC. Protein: CASSTERFLSDYEQYF.